Presented here are 29 T cell receptor beta chains from one specimen sequenced in a study of cytomegalovirus exposure and HLA in healthy donors. 13 Jbeta primers and 60 Vbeta primers were used for the PCR. Libraries were prepared by immunoSEQ multiplex PCR; TCRdb keeps only in-frame clonotypes and omits some of them. This sample yields around 31,000 clones, of which about 62% are seen a single time; approximately 42% belongs to the top ten. Sequencing was done on a sample of PBMCs. The receptors stem from a male donor in good health and CMV-seropositive.

By sample fraction, this clone is medium-sized. The chain uses TRBV4-1 and TRBJ2-7, with 9 bases fitting TRBD1. The length of the CDR3 is 16 residues. V dropped 3 bases and J dropped 0; count of bases not matched to a gene: 6. Germline CDR1 MGHRA, CDR2 YSYEKL. The CDR3 sequence is CASSQLGTGSSYEQYF. The CDR3 nucleotides are TGCGCCAGCAGCCAGCTTGGGACAGGGAGCTCCTACGAGCAGTACTTC.

This clone was detected only a few times. One junction end does not reproduce the germline sequence, and a read error may be involved. V and J are TRBV9 and TRBJ2-7; weak D call: TRBD1 (6 bases). The CDR3 extends over 14 amino acids. The germline V gene has CDR1 SGDLS and CDR2 YYNGEE. Here the CDR3 reads CASSAPPRGHEQSF. CDR3 in DNA: TGTGCCAGCAGCGCCCCTCCCAGGGGACACGAGCAGTCCTTC.

Sample share makes this clone medium-sized. The chain employs TRBV6-5 and TRBJ2-1; D is perhaps TRBD1 (5 bases). V shed 6 bases and J shed 7 bases, with 13 bases lying between them. This CDR3 spans 13 amino acids. Looked up from germline, CDR1 is MNHEY and CDR2 is SVGAGI. The CDR3 here is CASSPLGANEQFF. In DNA, the CDR3 is TGTGCCAGCAGCCCGCTTGGGGCTAATGAGCAGTTCTTC.

The J gene is TRBJ1-4, the V gene TRBV9; TRBD1 aligns across 7 bases. Germline V gives CDR1 SGDLS, CDR2 YYNGEE. CDR3 length: 18 residues. Unmatched junction bases numbered 16, after V lost 4 bases and J lost 4 bases. This CDR3 is CASSLLSGGRPVNEKLFF. Here the CDR3 DNA reads TGTGCCAGCAGCCTCCTTTCAGGGGGAAGACCAGTTAATGAAAAACTGTTTTTT.

V and J are TRBV5-4 and TRBJ1-1, with 7 bases lining up with TRBD1. V lost 4 bases and J lost 4; bases outside the gene matches: 10. From germline, CDR1 is SGHNT and CDR2 YYREEE (reference sequence). The CDR3 loop spans 15 amino acids. The CDR3 loop reads CASSRPDRVGTEAFF. The DNA for the CDR3 is TGTGCCAGCAGCAGACCAGACAGGGTGGGCACTGAAGCTTTCTTT.

This chain connects TRBV4-1 to TRBJ1-2; D possibly corresponds to TRBD1 (6 bases). This CDR3 spans 19 amino acids. The ends were cut back, 4 bases at V and 0 bases at J, with 24 bases in the middle. CDR1 and CDR2 (germline): MGHRA, YSYEKL. The CDR3 loop reads CASSPGGPDTLLANYGYTF. The CDR3 bases are TGCGCCAGCAGCCCCGGGGGGCCCGATACCCTCCTTGCTAACTATGGCTACACCTTC.

This sequence joins TRBV5-4 and TRBJ2-7; 7 positions match TRBD2. The junction had 12 bases not matched to a gene; V was cut back by 1 base and J by 2 bases. The germline V gene encodes CDR1 SGHNT and CDR2 YYREEE (reference sequence). The CDR3 is 17 residues long. The CDR3 sequence: CASSLNAGGGTTYEQYF. CDR3 coding DNA: TGTGCCAGCAGCTTGAACGCGGGTGGTGGGACTACCTACGAGCAGTACTTC. Full variable domain (outside the CDR3, taken from reference TRBV5-4 and TRBJ2-7): ETGVTQSPTHLIKTRGQQVTLRCSSQSGHNTVSWYQQALGQGPQFIFQYYREEENGRGNFPPRFSGLQFPNYSSELNVNALELDDSALYLCASSLNAGGGTTYEQYFGPGTRLTVT.

The rearrangement uses TRBV5-1 and TRBJ1-2, with TRBD1 matching over 11 bases. The CDR3 consists of 17 residues. V was pared by 4 bases and J by 6 bases, with 14 bases of the junction left unmatched. Germline V gives CDR1 SGHRS, CDR2 YFSETQ. Here the CDR3 DNA reads TGCGCCAGCAGCGTCGGACAGGGGGCTCCAGTTGGGGATGGCTACACCTTC. Protein product: CASSVGQGAPVGDGYTF.

The V gene is TRBV5-8, the J gene TRBJ1-2; D unclear. CDR1 is SGHTS and CDR2 is YDEGEE in the germline V gene. This CDR3 has 14 residues. Trimming left V 4 bases short and J 4 bases short, with 14 bases between. CDR3 bases: TGTGCCAGCAGCCGCTTGAGGTTAGGCTATGGCTACACCTTC. It codes for CASSRLRLGYGYTF.

The table lists this clone with a few counts. This chain links TRBV19 with TRBJ2-1, with 8 bases that match TRBD2. Germline CDR1 LNHDA, CDR2 SQIVND (reference sequence). This CDR3 region has 15 residues. After removal of 7 bases from V and 4 bases from J, the junction contained 9 bases not matched to a gene. For the CDR3, the DNA is TGTGCCAGTATGAATCGGGAGGGAGGGTACAATGAGCAGTTCTTC. It codes for CASMNREGGYNEQFF. Using reference TRBV19 and TRBJ2-1 for the parts outside the CDR3, the full variable domain is DGGITQSPKYLFRKEGQNVTLSCEQNLNHDAMYWYRQDPGQGLRLIYYSQIVNDFQKGDIAEGYSVSREKKESFPLTVTSAQKNPTAFYLCASMNREGGYNEQFFGPGTRLTVL.

This clone showed up just a few times. This rearrangement joins TRBV18 to TRBJ2-5; possibly TRBD2 for D (6 bases). Germline values: CDR1 KGHSH, CDR2 LQKENI. Trimming pared 10 bases from V and 1 base from J, leaving 22 bases between. CDR3 length equals 16 residues. CDR3 region: CATKTGGSGRQETQYF. The CDR3 bases are TGTGCCACTAAAACCGGGGGATCCGGGCGCCAAGAGACCCAGTACTTC. Using reference TRBV18 and TRBJ2-5 for the parts outside the CDR3, the full variable domain is NAGVMQNPRHLVRRRGQEARLRCSPMKGHSHVYWYRQLPEEGLKFMVYLQKENIIDESGMPKERFSAEFPKEGPSILRIQQVVRGDSAAYFCATKTGGSGRQETQYFGPGTRLLVL.

This clone has a handful of counts. CDR3 amino acids: CASRPDRGRADTQYF. The CDR3, as DNA: TGTGCCAGCAGACCGGACAGGGGAAGGGCAGATACGCAGTATTTT. The rearrangement uses TRBV6-1 and TRBJ2-3; TRBD1 matches at 9 bases. With V trimmed by 6 bases and J by 4 bases, 8 bases remained unmatched. Germline V gene lookup returns CDR1 MNHNS and CDR2 SASEGT. The CDR3 totals 15 residues.

This clone was seen a handful of times. Other DNA sequences in the same sample also yield this CDR3. The gene calls are TRBV9 and TRBJ2-1; D remains unclear. The CDR3 spans 12 residues. In germline, CDR1 is SGDLS, CDR2 YYNGEE. Trimming pared 0 bases from V and 8 bases from J, leaving 6 bases between. CDR3 sequence reads: CASSVDRDEQFF. CDR3 bases: TGTGCCAGCAGCGTAGACCGGGATGAGCAGTTCTTC.

The chain has TRBV19 and TRBJ1-2; weak D call: TRBD1 (5 bases). V was trimmed by 10 bases and J by 0 bases, leaving 21 bases between them. Germline V CDR1 and CDR2: LNHDA, SQIVND (reference sequence). This CDR3 has 16 amino acids. The DNA for the CDR3 is TGTGCCACAAGGGGAACCTCGTCCTCAGCTAACTATGGCTACACCTTC. As protein: CATRGTSSSANYGYTF.

This chain joins TRBV4-1 and TRBJ2-2; 10 bases are a match to TRBD2. The CDR3 has 15 residues. Germline assignment: CDR1 MGHRA and CDR2 YSYEKL. The trim removed 2 bases at V and 7 bases at J, leaving 4 bases unmatched. Written as DNA, the CDR3 is TGCGCCAGCAGCCAAAACCTAGCGGGGGTCGGGGAGCTGTTTTTT. It encodes CASSQNLAGVGELFF.

The chain links TRBV28 to TRBJ2-7; tentative D call: TRBD1 (5 bases). The germline V and J ends were trimmed by 4 bases and 9 bases, with 25 bases remaining between them. The CDR3 is 16 amino acids. Germline V gene sequence: CDR1 MDHEN, CDR2 SYDVKM. The CDR3 region is CASSSHQTAHLRVQYF. Written as DNA, the CDR3 is TGTGCCAGCAGTTCCCACCAGACAGCTCATTTACGAGTGCAGTACTTC.

J is TRBJ2-1 and V is TRBV6-5; D is perhaps TRBD2 (6 bases). Trimming cost V 4 bases and J 9 bases, with 16 bases left between them. The CDR3 covers 14 residues. The V gene's germline CDR1 is MNHEY and CDR2 SVGAGI. This chain's CDR3 is CASSSLAGRGEQFF. In DNA form, the CDR3 reads TGTGCCAGCAGTTCCCTGGCGGGAAGGGGTGAGCAGTTCTTC.

This clone was counted only a few times. J is TRBJ2-3 and V is TRBV7-9; D uncertain. Germline assignment: CDR1 SEHNR and CDR2 FQNEAQ (reference sequence). Trimming pared 2 bases from V and 1 base from J, leaving 7 bases between. The CDR3 contains 14 residues. CDR3 protein: CASSLPQGTDTQYF. In DNA form, the CDR3 reads TGTGCCAGCAGCTTACCCCAGGGCACAGATACGCAGTATTTT.

The chain recombines TRBV5-1 with TRBJ2-3; D may be TRBD1 (6 bases). The CDR3 loop spans 14 amino acids. Germline CDR1 is SGHRS and CDR2 is YFSETQ. Deletions cut 2 bases from V and 4 bases from J, with 11 bases between. The CDR3 protein is CASSFRGEADTQYF. In DNA, the CDR3 is TGCGCCAGCAGCTTCAGGGGAGAGGCAGATACGCAGTATTTT.

This chain links TRBV9 with TRBJ2-7; D is perhaps TRBD1 (5 bases). The V gene's germline CDR1 is SGDLS and CDR2 YYNGEE. Trimming shortened V by 5 bases and J by 5 bases, and 17 bases separated the two germline ends. CDR3 length equals 14 residues. In DNA form, the CDR3 reads TGTGCCAGCAGAGCACCTTCAAGGGGAAACGAGCAGTACTTC. Its protein is CASRAPSRGNEQYF.

The chain combines TRBV19 with TRBJ1-1; TRBD1 is a possible D gene (6 bases). Germline values: CDR1 LNHDA, CDR2 SQIVND (reference sequence). The CDR3 consists of 13 residues. The germline V and J ends were trimmed by 7 bases and 10 bases, with 19 bases remaining between them. The CDR3 DNA reads as TGTGCCAGTACCGGACCGCAGGGGACACGAGCTTTCTTT. Its translation: CASTGPQGTRAFF.

The chain combines TRBV5-6 with TRBJ2-7; 8 bases align to TRBD2. Germline loops: CDR1 SGHDT, CDR2 YYEEEE. V shed 3 bases, J shed 5 bases, and the junction held 22 bases outside the gene matches. This CDR3 has 19 residues. Written as DNA, the CDR3 is TGTGCCAGCAGCTGGGGCCGAGACGCGAGCTTCGCGGGAGGTCACGAGCAGTACTTC. It encodes CASSWGRDASFAGGHEQYF.

The chain couples TRBV5-1 to TRBJ2-7; 9 bases agree with TRBD1. The CDR3 is 14 residues long. Trimming cost V 4 bases and J 2 bases; bases outside gene matches: 4. Germline loops: CDR1 SGHRS, CDR2 YFSETQ. The CDR3 loop is CASSPGQGPYEQYF. The CDR3 DNA is TGCGCCAGCAGCCCGGGACAGGGTCCCTACGAGCAGTACTTC.

The chain uses TRBV4-1 and TRBJ2-3; 13 bases are shared with TRBD2. The CDR3 extends over 19 amino acids. The V gene end was trimmed by 3 bases and the J gene end by 6 bases; junction bases not matched to a gene: 15. The germline gives CDR1 MGHRA, CDR2 YSYEKL. CDR3 region: CASSQYLAGTSGAPDTQYF. CDR3 DNA: TGCGCCAGCAGCCAGTACCTAGCGGGGACTAGCGGGGCCCCCGATACGCAGTATTTT.

The genes are TRBV5-8 and TRBJ2-7; TRBD1 might be the D (5 bases). The CDR3 totals 13 residues. Trimming removed 6 bases at V and 5 bases at J, with 15 bases between. Germline values: CDR1 SGHTS, CDR2 YDEGEE. Here the CDR3 reads CASTVDRWDEQYF. The CDR3 nucleotides are TGTGCCAGCACCGTCGACAGATGGGACGAGCAGTACTTC.

This clone was recorded at least ten times. The rearrangement uses TRBV7-8 and TRBJ1-1; no firm D call. Germline V gives CDR1 SGHVS, CDR2 FQNEAQ. Trimming removed 3 bases at V and 6 bases at J, with 11 bases between. The CDR3 runs 13 residues. The DNA for the CDR3 is TGTGCCAGCAGCTTGTCAGTGAATTCTGAAGCTTTCTTT. This encodes CASSLSVNSEAFF.

Only one count was recorded for this clone. This chain links TRBV9 with TRBJ1-2, with 10 bases lining up with TRBD1. Germline values: CDR1 SGDLS, CDR2 YYNGEE. The trim removed 3 bases at V and 3 bases at J, leaving 8 bases unmatched. The CDR3 length is 16 residues. The CDR3 is CASSEAPGTGDYGYTF. CDR3 nucleotides: TGTGCCAGCAGCGAGGCCCCCGGGACAGGGGACTATGGCTACACCTTC. The full variable domain, rest sourced from reference TRBV9 and TRBJ1-2, is DSGVTQTPKHLITATGQRVTLRCSPRSGDLSVYWYQQSLDQGLQFLIQYYNGEERAKGNILERFSAQQFPDLHSELNLSSLELGDSALYFCASSEAPGTGDYGYTFGSGTRLTVV.

In this sample, this clone turned up once. The rearrangement joins TRBV7-3 to TRBJ1-1; 7 bases are shared with TRBD1. V was pared by 7 bases and J by 4 bases, with 6 bases of the junction left unmatched. The CDR3 is 13 residues long. Germline loops: CDR1 SGHTA, CDR2 FQGTGA. CDR3 loop: CASTRDRATEAFF. The CDR3 nucleotides are TGTGCCAGCACCCGAGACAGGGCCACTGAAGCTTTCTTT.

The chain recombines TRBV13 with TRBJ1-2; 10 bases fit TRBD1. Germline V gene lookup returns CDR1 PRHDT and CDR2 FYEKMQ (reference sequence). V trimming: 3 bases; J trimming: 4 bases; junction bases outside the gene matches: 5. There are 15 residues in the CDR3. This CDR3 is CASSFDRGRGYGYTF. CDR3 bases: TGTGCCAGCAGCTTCGACAGGGGGCGCGGCTATGGCTACACCTTC.